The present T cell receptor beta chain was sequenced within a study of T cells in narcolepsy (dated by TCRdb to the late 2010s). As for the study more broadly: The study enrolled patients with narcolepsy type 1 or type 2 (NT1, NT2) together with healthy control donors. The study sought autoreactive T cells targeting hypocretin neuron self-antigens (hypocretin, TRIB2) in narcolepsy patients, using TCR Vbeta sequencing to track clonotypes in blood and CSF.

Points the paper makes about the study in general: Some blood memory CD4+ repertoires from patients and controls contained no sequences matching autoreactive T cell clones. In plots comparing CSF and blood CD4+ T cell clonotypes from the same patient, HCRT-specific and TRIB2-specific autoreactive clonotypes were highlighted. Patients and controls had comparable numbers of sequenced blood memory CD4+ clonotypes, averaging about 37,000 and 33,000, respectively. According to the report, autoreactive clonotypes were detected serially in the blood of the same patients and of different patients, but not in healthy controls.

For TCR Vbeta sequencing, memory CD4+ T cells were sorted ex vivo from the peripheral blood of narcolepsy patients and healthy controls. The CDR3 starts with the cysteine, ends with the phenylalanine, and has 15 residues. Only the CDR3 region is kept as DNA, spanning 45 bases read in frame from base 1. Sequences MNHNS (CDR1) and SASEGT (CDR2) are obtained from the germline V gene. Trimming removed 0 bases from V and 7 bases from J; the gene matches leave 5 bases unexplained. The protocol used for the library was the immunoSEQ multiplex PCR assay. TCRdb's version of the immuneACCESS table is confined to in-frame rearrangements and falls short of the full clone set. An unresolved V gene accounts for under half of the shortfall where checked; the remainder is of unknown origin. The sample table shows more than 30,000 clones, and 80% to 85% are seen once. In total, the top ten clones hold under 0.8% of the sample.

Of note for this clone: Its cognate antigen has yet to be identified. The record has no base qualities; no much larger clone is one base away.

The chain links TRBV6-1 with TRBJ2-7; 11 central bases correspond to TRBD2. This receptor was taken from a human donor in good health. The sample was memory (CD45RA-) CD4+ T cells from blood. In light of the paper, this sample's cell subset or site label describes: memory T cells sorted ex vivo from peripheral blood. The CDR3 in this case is CASSEAIAGGSEQYF. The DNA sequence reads TGTGCCAGCAGTGAAGCGATAGCGGGGGGGAGTGAGCAGTACTTC.